This T cell receptor beta chain was recovered during a study of blood T cells in healthy people across ages. Germline V lookup: CDR1 DFQATT, CDR2 SNEGSKA (reference sequence). Trimming removed 3 bases at V and 7 bases at J, with 19 bases between. There are 15 residues in the CDR3. This clonotype occurred a few times. The second PCR ran about 6 to 12 cycles with a sample-barcoded 5' primer and J-beta primers. TCRdb redid the calling of the 5' RACE reads with MiXCR, one entry per CDR3 protein. This table holds 550,000 to 600,000 distinct CDR3 sequences, roughly 28% found once. The source is a woman between 65 and 79 years old in good health. The sequenced sample was blood. The J gene is TRBJ1-5, the V gene TRBV20-1; D is perhaps TRBD1 (6 bases). This CDR3 is CSARGAPGHQQPQHF. CDR3 bases: TGCAGTGCTAGGGGAGCTCCGGGACACCAGCAGCCCCAGCATTTT.